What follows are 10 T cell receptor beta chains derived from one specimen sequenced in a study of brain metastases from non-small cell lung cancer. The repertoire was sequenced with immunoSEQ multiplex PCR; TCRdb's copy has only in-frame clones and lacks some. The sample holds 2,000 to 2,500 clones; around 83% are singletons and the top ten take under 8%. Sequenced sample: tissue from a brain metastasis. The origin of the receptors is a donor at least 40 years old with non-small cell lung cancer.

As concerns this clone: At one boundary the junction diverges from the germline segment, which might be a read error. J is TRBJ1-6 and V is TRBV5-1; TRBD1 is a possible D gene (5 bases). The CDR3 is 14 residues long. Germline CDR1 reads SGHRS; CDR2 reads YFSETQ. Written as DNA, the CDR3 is TGCGCCAGCAGCTTGGAGGGGAACAATTCACTCCTCCACTTT. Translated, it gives CASSLEGNNSLLHF.

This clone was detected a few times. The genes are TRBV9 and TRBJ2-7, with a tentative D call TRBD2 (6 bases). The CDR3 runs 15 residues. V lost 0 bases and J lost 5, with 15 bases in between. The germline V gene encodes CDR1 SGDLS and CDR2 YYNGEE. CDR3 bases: TGTGCCAGCAGCGTAGAGGCTAGCGATCAGGACGAGCAGTACTTC. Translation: CASSVEASDQDEQYF.

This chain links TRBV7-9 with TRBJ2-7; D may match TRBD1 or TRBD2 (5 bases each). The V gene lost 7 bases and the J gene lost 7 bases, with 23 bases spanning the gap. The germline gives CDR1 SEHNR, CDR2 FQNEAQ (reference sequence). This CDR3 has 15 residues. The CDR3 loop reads CASTPTGLPRREQYF. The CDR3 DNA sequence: TGTGCCAGCACCCCCACAGGCCTCCCCCGGAGGGAGCAGTACTTC.

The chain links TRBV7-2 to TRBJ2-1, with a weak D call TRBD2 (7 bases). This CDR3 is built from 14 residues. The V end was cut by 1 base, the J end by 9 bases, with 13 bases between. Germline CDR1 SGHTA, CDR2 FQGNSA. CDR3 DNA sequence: TGTGCCAGCAGCTTAGATGGGGGCGGGGGTGAGCAGTTCTTC. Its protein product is CASSLDGGGGEQFF.

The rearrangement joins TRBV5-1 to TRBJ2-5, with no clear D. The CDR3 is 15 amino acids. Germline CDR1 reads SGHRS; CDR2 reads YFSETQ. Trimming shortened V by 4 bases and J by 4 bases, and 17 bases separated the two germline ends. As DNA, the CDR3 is TGCGCCAGCAGCAACCTTTACGGATCGGGAGAGACCCAGTACTTC. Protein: CASSNLYGSGETQYF.

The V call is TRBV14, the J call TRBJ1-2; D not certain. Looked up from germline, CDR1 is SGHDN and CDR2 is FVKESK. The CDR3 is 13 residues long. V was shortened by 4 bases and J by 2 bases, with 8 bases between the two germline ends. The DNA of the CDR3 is TGTGCCAGCAGCCCGGATGAGAACTATGGCTACACCTTC. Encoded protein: CASSPDENYGYTF.

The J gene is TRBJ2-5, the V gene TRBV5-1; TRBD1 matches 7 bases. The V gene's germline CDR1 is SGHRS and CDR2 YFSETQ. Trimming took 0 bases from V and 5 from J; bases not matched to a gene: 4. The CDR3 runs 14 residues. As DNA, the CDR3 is TGCGCCAGCAGCTTGGGACAGGGTGATGAGACCCAGTACTTC. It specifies CASSLGQGDETQYF.

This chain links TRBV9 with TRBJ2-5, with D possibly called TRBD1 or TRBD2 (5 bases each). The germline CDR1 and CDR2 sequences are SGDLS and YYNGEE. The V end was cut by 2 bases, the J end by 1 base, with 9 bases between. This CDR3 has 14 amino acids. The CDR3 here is CASSVEGTQETQYF. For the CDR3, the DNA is TGTGCCAGCAGCGTTGAGGGGACCCAAGAGACCCAGTACTTC.

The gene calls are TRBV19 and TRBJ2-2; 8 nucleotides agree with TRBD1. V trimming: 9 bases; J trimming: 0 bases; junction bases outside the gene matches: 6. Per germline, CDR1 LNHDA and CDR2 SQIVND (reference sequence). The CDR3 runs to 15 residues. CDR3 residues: CASRRQGTNTGELFF. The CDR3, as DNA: TGTGCCAGCAGGCGACAGGGGACGAACACCGGGGAGCTGTTTTTT.

CDR3 DNA: TGTGCCAGCAGCCCGACAGGGGGAGGGGGCTACACCTTC. Protein: CASSPTGGGGYTF. The rearrangement joins TRBV7-3 to TRBJ1-2; TRBD1 matches 9 bases. This CDR3 has 13 amino acids. With 5 bases clipped from V and 8 bases from J, the junction kept 6 bases outside the gene matches. The germline gives CDR1 SGHTA, CDR2 FQGTGA.